The clone carrying this TCR beta chain was observed a few times. Gene names and germline match the mouse. With the read ending 4 residues before the CDR3 end, the germline J gene is used to fill in that end. This specimen includes other DNA sequences encoding the same CDR3. RNA extraction was followed by reverse transcription into cDNA, which acted as the sequencing template. Libraries were prepared by immunoSEQ multiplex PCR; TCRdb keeps only in-frame clonotypes and omits some of them. The profile covers some 120,000 clones, none occurring a single time. This record comes from a study of CD8+ T cells in alopecia areata. The germline gives CDR1 FNHDT, CDR2 SITEND (reference sequence). This CDR3 region has 14 residues. V was trimmed by 2 bases and J by 3 bases, leaving 10 bases between them.

The sequenced sample consisted of lesional skin. The TCR comes from a C3H/HeJ mouse with alopecia areata. The mice in this strain carry MHC haplotype H2-k. The V and J genes are TRBV19 and TRBJ2-5; weak D call: TRBD1 (5 bases). The chain's CDR3 is CASSIGQIQDTQYF. CDR3 DNA, as far as it was read: TGTGCCAGCAGTATTGGACAAATACAAGAC.